Listed below are T cell receptor beta chains from one sample, sequenced in a study of T cells in Graves' hyperthyroidism and ophthalmopathy. From the multiplex PCR reads, TCRdb called clonotypes with MiXCR, one entry per CDR3 protein. Seen here are some 560,000 distinct CDR3 sequences, more than 15% observed once, and the top ten hold less than 9.5%. Source material: blood. Receptors were obtained from a woman aged 25 to 45 with Graves' hyperthyroidism. Each CDR3 is given without its conserved first and last residue. A D gene is named only where the DNA matches it firmly.

V gene	D gene	CDR3 protein
TRBV20-1	NA	SAVGPQNTGELF
TRBV20-1	NA	SARNPRQRTDTQY
TRBV28	NA	ASSLLGVTEAF
TRBV5-1	NA	ASSLGSAEDTEAF
TRBV24-1	NA	ATSDLKGSNGELF
TRBV6-1	TRBD2	TSSTTSGRFYEQY
TRBV20-1	NA	SAPVAHLRNSPLH
TRBV6-1	NA	ASSSLGFHEQY
TRBV10-3	NA	AISGGQLVEQY
TRBV10-3	NA	AIRGQTSVHEQY
TRBV20-1	NA	SARDGWNRNDEAF
TRBV12-3/TRBV12-4	TRBD1	ASRGTAYGYT
TRBV10-3	TRBD2	AISGLAGSTSYNEQF
TRBV11-3	NA	ASSLDILVWVGDEKLF
TRBV4-3	NA	ASSQDATSLETQY
TRBV12-3/TRBV12-4	NA	ASNQGRGDTQY
TRBV10-1	NA	ASSEGVQGAF